The 21 T cell receptor beta chains reported below all come from one sample, sequenced in a study of identical twins. One entry per CDR3 protein results from TCRdb running MiXCR on the 5' RACE reads. The data contain 1.5 million to 2 million distinct CDR3 sequences, around 29% of them singletons. The material sequenced was cord blood. The receptors stem from a newborn girl in good health.

This clonotype was seen a handful of times. The chain has TRBV12-3 or TRBV12-4 and TRBJ2-7; D may be TRBD1 or TRBD2 (5 bases each). This CDR3 contains 14 residues. Trimming removed 7 bases from V and 2 bases from J, with 15 bases in between. The CDR3 region has the DNA TGTGCCAGCACTCTGGATCAGGGAGCCTACGAGCAGTACTTC. Its protein is CASTLDQGAYEQYF.

This chain uses TRBV20-1 with TRBJ2-7; 9 nucleotides match TRBD2. Germline V CDR1 and CDR2: DFQATT, SNEGSKA (reference sequence). V lost 5 bases, J lost 3 bases, and 5 bases stayed unmatched. The CDR3 is made up of 13 amino acids. The CDR3 DNA follows: TGCAGTGCTCTTCGACTAGCGGACTACGAGCAGTACTTC. Amino acids: CSALRLADYEQYF.

This rearrangement joins TRBV3-1 to TRBJ2-1, with no clear D. The J call is uncertain, as TRBJ2-7 better fits the DNA end. Looked up from germline, CDR1 is LGHDT and CDR2 is YNNKEL (reference sequence). The CDR3 runs to 13 residues. The CDR3 region has the DNA TGTGCCAGCAGCCCAACCCTCTACAATGAGCAGTACTTC. Amino acid sequence: CASSPTLYNEQYF.

The V gene is TRBV6-2 or TRBV6-3, the J gene TRBJ1-1; the match to TRBD1 covers 9 bases. V lost 2 bases and J lost 1; bases outside the gene matches: 5. The germline V gene encodes CDR1 MNHEY and CDR2 SVGEGT. The CDR3 length is 16 residues. The CDR3 is CASSYGEQGANTEAFF. The CDR3 DNA follows: TGTGCCAGCAGTTACGGGGAACAGGGGGCGAACACTGAAGCTTTCTTT.

The gene calls are TRBV5-1 and TRBJ1-1, with D uncertain. The CDR3 sequence is 13 residues long. Germline CDR1 and CDR2: SGHRS and YFSETQ. Between the trimmed V and J ends, which lost 4 bases and 2 bases, there was a span of 9 bases. The CDR3 sequence is CASSPTKNTEAFF. Here the CDR3 DNA reads TGCGCCAGCAGCCCGACAAAAAACACTGAAGCTTTCTTT.

This clonotype showed up just a few times. This rearrangement joins TRBV3-1 to TRBJ2-3, with 10 bases that match TRBD2. Germline V gene data show CDR1 as LGHDT and CDR2 as YNNKEL (reference sequence). The CDR3 sequence is 16 residues long. Germline trimming cut 2 bases from V and 0 bases from J; bases unmatched to any gene: 2. The CDR3 DNA reads as TGTGCCAGCAGCCAACTAGCGGGAGCGAGCACAGATACGCAGTATTTT. Protein: CASSQLAGASTDTQYF.

A few counts support this clonotype. The gene calls are TRBV27 and TRBJ2-5, with D possibly matching TRBD1 (5 bases). Looked up from germline, CDR1 is MNHEY and CDR2 is SMNVEV (reference sequence). This CDR3 is built from 14 residues. Trimming removed 1 base at V and 2 bases at J, with 8 bases between. CDR3 in amino acids: CASSLWKGQETQYF. The CDR3 DNA reads TGTGCCAGCAGTTTATGGAAGGGGCAAGAGACCCAGTACTTC.

This clonotype was seen a handful of times. The chain is built from TRBV6-1 and TRBJ1-4; possible D gene TRBD1, 5 bases. The CDR3 contains 13 residues. V was trimmed by 8 bases and J by 8 bases, leaving 15 bases between them. The germline CDR1 and CDR2 sequences are MNHNS and SASEGT. CDR3 sequence: CASRGGGFEKLFF. The DNA of the CDR3 is TGTGCCAGCCGGGGGGGAGGTTTCGAAAAACTGTTTTTT.

The CDR3 loop is CGTNRGDSSPLHF. CDR3 DNA sequence: TGCGGGACAAACAGGGGGGATAGTTCACCCCTCCACTTT. The chain has TRBV20-1 and TRBJ1-6; 8 nucleotides align to TRBD1. The CDR3 is 13 residues long. CDR1 and CDR2 from the germline V gene are DFQATT and SNEGSKA (reference sequence).

This clonotype was counted a few times. The chain is built from TRBV14 and TRBJ1-1; the match to TRBD1 covers 7 bases. From germline, CDR1 is SGHDN and CDR2 FVKESK. The CDR3 totals 14 residues. J gave up 4 bases and V 5 bases, and 7 bases lay outside the gene matches. CDR3: CASSFDRVGTEAFF. The CDR3 coding sequence is TGTGCCAGCAGCTTTGACAGGGTGGGCACTGAAGCTTTCTTT.

This clonotype was seen repeatedly, ten times or more. The chain couples TRBV29-1 to TRBJ2-3; 7 nucleotides line up with TRBD2. CDR3 length: 15 amino acids. V gave up 4 bases and J gave up 2 bases; unmatched junction bases: 9. CDR1 and CDR2 from the germline V gene are SQVTM and ANQGSEA. CDR3 region: CSVGPSGFFTDTQYF. CDR3 sequence (DNA): TGCAGCGTTGGGCCTAGCGGTTTCTTCACAGATACGCAGTATTTT.

This clonotype was counted between two and nine times. CDR3 bases: TGTGCCACCAGTGACCCTACTAGCGGGGGGGCCACAGATACGCAGTATTTT. This codes for CATSDPTSGGATDTQYF. The rearrangement links TRBV24-1 to TRBJ2-3; 13 bases fit TRBD2. This CDR3 has 17 amino acids. J gave up 2 bases and V 4 bases, and 5 bases lay outside the gene matches. Germline lookup yields CDR1 KGHDR and CDR2 SFDVKD.

The chain uses TRBV10-3 and TRBJ1-5; D is uncertain. Germline V gives CDR1 ENHRY, CDR2 SYGVKD. Trimming took 0 bases from V and 4 from J, leaving 10 bases between them. The CDR3 is made up of 15 amino acids. CDR3 in amino acids: CAISESLGSNQPQHF. In nucleotides, the CDR3 is TGTGCCATCAGTGAGTCGCTAGGTAGTAATCAGCCCCAGCATTTT.

This clonotype was observed at least ten times. The V call is TRBV20-1, the J call TRBJ2-7, with D possibly TRBD1 on 5 matching bases. CDR3 length: 14 amino acids. Trimming pared 3 bases from V and 0 bases from J, leaving 12 bases between. CDR1 and CDR2 (germline): DFQATT, SNEGSKA (reference sequence). CDR3 sequence: CSARQGVNSYEQYF. CDR3 DNA: TGCAGTGCTAGGCAAGGGGTTAACTCCTACGAGCAGTACTTC.

This clonotype has just a few counts. One base away lies a much larger clone, so this may be a sequencing read error. V and J are TRBV28 and TRBJ1-1; the D gene is possibly TRBD1 (5 bases). Germline assignment: CDR1 MDHEN and CDR2 SYDVKM. V was pared by 6 bases and J by 4 bases, with 9 bases between. The CDR3 consists of 12 residues. For the CDR3, the DNA is TGTGCCAGCAGGTACGGGGGCACTGAAGCTTTCTTT. This sequence encodes CASRYGGTEAFF.

This clonotype was seen a single time. J is TRBJ2-1 and V is TRBV6-2 or TRBV6-3, with 8 bases lining up with TRBD2. Germline CDR1 reads MNHEY; CDR2 reads SVGEGT. CDR3 length: 14 amino acids. Germline trimming cut 7 bases from V and 13 bases from J; bases unmatched to any gene: 15. CDR3 in DNA: TGTGCCAGCACCAAGAGCGGGAGACAAGAGACCCAGTTCTTC. Translated: CASTKSGRQETQFF.

The sample holds a few counts of this clonotype. The rearrangement uses TRBV5-1 and TRBJ2-7, with a possible D match to TRBD2 (5 bases). Trimming stripped 5 bases from V and 0 bases from J, with 12 bases between. Germline-derived CDR1 and CDR2 are SGHRS and YFSETQ. The CDR3 has 14 amino acids. CDR3 nucleotides: TGCGCCAGCAGGCAAGCGGTAAGCTCCTACGAGCAGTACTTC. It encodes CASRQAVSSYEQYF.

V gene TRBV5-5 combines with J gene TRBJ1-1; D might be TRBD1 (6 bases). The CDR3 loop spans 14 amino acids. Germline V gene lookup returns CDR1 SGHKS and CDR2 YYEKEE (reference sequence). Trimming left V 1 base short and J 3 bases short, with 10 bases between. CDR3 sequence reads: CASSLLHRDTEAFF. The CDR3 nucleotides are TGTGCCAGCAGCTTGCTTCACAGGGACACTGAAGCTTTCTTT.

The genes are TRBV18 and TRBJ2-1; 16 positions agree with TRBD2. The V gene end was trimmed by 0 bases and the J gene end by 8 bases; junction bases not matched to a gene: 4. This CDR3 has 17 residues. CDR1 and CDR2 (germline): KGHSH, LQKENI. The CDR3 spells CASSPPTGTSGGDEQFF. The CDR3 DNA sequence: TGTGCCAGCTCACCACCGACCGGGACTAGCGGGGGGGATGAGCAGTTCTTC. Filled out from reference TRBV18 and TRBJ2-1, the complete variable domain reads NAGVMQNPRHLVRRRGQEARLRCSPMKGHSHVYWYRQLPEEGLKFMVYLQKENIIDESGMPKERFSAEFPKEGPSILRIQQVVRGDSAAYFCASSPPTGTSGGDEQFFGPGTRLTVL.

With regard to this clonotype: The junction departs from the called germline gene at one end, perhaps through a read error. V is TRBV13 and J is TRBJ1-6, with 7 positions matching TRBD1. CDR3 size: 14 residues. Germline V gives CDR1 PRHDT, CDR2 FYEKMQ (reference sequence). CDR3 amino acids: CASSKTGLQSLLHF. The DNA for the CDR3 is TGTGCCAGCAGCAAGACAGGGCTACAGTCACTCCTCCACTTT.

This clonotype was counted only a few times. The gene calls are TRBV12-3 or TRBV12-4 and TRBJ1-1; possibly TRBD1 for D (5 bases). CDR3 length: 16 amino acids. V was shortened by 6 bases and J by 0 bases, with 17 bases between the two germline ends. The CDR3 here is CASRPSRVGMNTEAFF. The CDR3 DNA reads as TGTGCCAGCAGGCCTAGCAGGGTGGGAATGAACACTGAAGCTTTCTTT.